This T cell receptor (beta chain) was sequenced during a study of Ad26.COV2.S vaccination and SARS-CoV-2 variants. On the study more broadly: Ad26.COV2.S arm of COV1001 included the donor.

The treatment was: approximately 18 received Ad26.COV2.S at low or high dose, single or two shots; about 5 received placebo; per-sample allocation not given. It was on day 63 after the first vaccine or placebo injection that samples were taken. Boston supplied an adult donor aged 18-55 years. The vaccine delivered Wuhan-strain SARS-CoV-2 spike through an Ad26 vector. Assay used: immunoSEQ multiplex PCR; TCRdb lists only in-frame clones, some missing. This table has over 350,000 clones, 88% appearing once. Here the sequenced sample was peripheral blood, taken in a trial of Ad26.COV2.S vaccine versus placebo. The TCR comes from a person aged 18-60 years who received the Ad26.COV2.S COVID-19 vaccine or a placebo.

The CDR3: CASSLAPAGAQYF. The CDR3 coding sequence is TGTGCCAGCAGCTTAGCGCCCGCCGGGGCCCAGTACTTC. V and J are TRBV7-6 and TRBJ2-7; D may correspond to TRBD1 or TRBD2 (5 bases each). Per germline, CDR1 SGHVS and CDR2 FNYEAQ. Trimming cost V 0 bases and J 10 bases, with 13 bases left between them. The CDR3 is 13 residues long.